The 32 T cell receptor beta chains below were found in one sample sequenced in a study of T cells in Graves' hyperthyroidism and ophthalmopathy (dated by TCRdb to between 2018 and 2021). Libraries were constructed by multiplex PCR. Sequencing was carried out with an Illumina HiSeq 2000. The TCR beta CDR3 regions were amplified from the RNA transcripts. The TCR CDR3 was subjected to a first round of RT-PCR using the HTBI primer set and the Qiagen OneStep RT-PCR kit. Using fastp at Q25 and MiXCR, TCRdb reprocessed the public reads and kept productive beta chains. Rows merge per CDR3 protein into single entries with the most common DNA and genes. Across this sample there are fewer than 250,000 distinct CDR3 sequences, with 17% seen only once. The ten largest clonotypes hold under 65% of the sample. The specimen was blood. The origin of the receptors is a man over 45 with Graves' hyperthyroidism.

J is TRBJ2-5 and V is TRBV4-1; 11 bases agree with TRBD2. J gave up 3 bases and V 3 bases, and 6 bases lay outside the gene matches. Germline V gene sequence: CDR1 MGHRA, CDR2 YSYEKL. This CDR3 contains 16 residues. The CDR3 nucleotides are TGCGCCAGCAGCCACCAACTAGCGGGAGTTAAAGAGACCCAGTACTTC. Amino acids: CASSHQLAGVKETQYF.

This chain connects TRBV7-3 to TRBJ2-2, with D hard to call. Deletions cut 6 bases from V and 1 base from J, with 9 bases between. The CDR3 has 14 residues. CDR1 is SGHTA and CDR2 is FQGTGA in the germline V gene. This CDR3 is CASSIRLNTGELFF. As DNA, the CDR3 is TGTGCCAGCAGTATCCGATTGAACACCGGGGAGCTGTTTTTT.

This clonotype was seen many times. The V and J genes are TRBV30 and TRBJ2-7; tentatively, D is TRBD1 (6 bases). V gave up 2 bases and J gave up 7 bases, with 15 bases separating them. This CDR3 contains 13 residues. Germline-derived CDR1 and CDR2 are GTSNPN and SVGIG (reference sequence). CDR3 sequence: CAWSFGGPGEQYF. DNA of the CDR3: TGTGCCTGGAGTTTTGGGGGCCCGGGGGAGCAGTACTTC. The full variable domain, rest sourced from reference TRBV30 and TRBJ2-7, is SQTIHQWPATLVQPVGSPLSLECTVEGTSNPNLYWYRQAAGRGLQLLFYSVGIGQISSEVPQNLSASRPQDRQFILSSKKLLLSDSGFYLCAWSFGGPGEQYFGPGTRLTVT.

This clonotype came up a few times. The chain recombines TRBV6-2 or TRBV6-3 with TRBJ2-2, with 12 positions matching TRBD2. The CDR3 covers 15 residues. J was trimmed by 7 bases and V by 9 bases; bases with no gene match: 9. The V gene's germline CDR1 is MNHEY and CDR2 SVGEGT. The CDR3 is CASLLAGGGNGELFF. The CDR3, as DNA: TGTGCCAGTCTACTAGCGGGAGGAGGAAACGGGGAGCTGTTTTTT.

This clonotype appeared a few times. The chain has TRBV20-1 and TRBJ2-2; 8 nucleotides line up with TRBD2. CDR1 and CDR2 (germline): DFQATT, SNEGSKA (reference sequence). This CDR3 has 16 residues. The V gene end was trimmed by 0 bases and the J gene end by 4 bases; junction bases not matched to a gene: 7. The CDR3, as DNA: TGCAGTGCTAGAGATTTCCGGGAGGGTCGCACCGGGGAGCTGTTTTTT. Encoded protein: CSARDFREGRTGELFF.

The gene calls are TRBV20-1 and TRBJ2-1; TRBD2 matches at 8 bases. The germline CDR1 and CDR2 sequences are DFQATT and SNEGSKA (reference sequence). The junction had 7 bases not matched to a gene; V was cut back by 0 bases and J by 6 bases. CDR3 length: 15 residues. CDR3 in amino acids: CSARDRGLASNEQFF. Written as DNA, the CDR3 is TGCAGTGCTAGAGATCGCGGACTAGCATCCAATGAGCAGTTCTTC.

This clonotype appeared a few times. A read error may be the cause here, since a much bigger clone is one base away. The rearrangement uses TRBV11-2 and TRBJ2-1; D perhaps matches TRBD2 (6 bases). CDR1 and CDR2 (germline): SGHAT, FQNNGV. This CDR3 comprises 18 residues. The DNA for the CDR3 is TGTGTCAGCAGCTTAGGCCTTCCCCGGGGCGGGAAGTTCCATGAGCAGTTCTTC. It specifies CVSSLGLPRGGKFHEQFF.

The table lists this clonotype with a few counts. The CDR3 DNA reads TGTGCCATCAATCCAAATGAAAAACTGTTTTTT. Protein: CAINPNEKLFF. The chain employs TRBV10-3 and TRBJ1-4, with D unresolved. Germline V gene data show CDR1 as ENHRY and CDR2 as SYGVKD. V was trimmed by 7 bases and J by 5 bases, leaving 5 bases between them. There are 11 residues in the CDR3.

The chain links TRBV20-1 to TRBJ2-1; TRBD2 agrees at 9 bases. The V segment lost 6 bases and the J segment 7 bases; nucleotides outside the gene matches: 13. The CDR3 totals 15 residues. Germline V gene data show CDR1 as DFQATT and CDR2 as SNEGSKA (reference sequence). The CDR3, as DNA: TGCAGTGCCCGCCGGTCTAGCGGGGCTTTGAATGAGCAGTTCTTC. Protein: CSARRSSGALNEQFF.

This clonotype has more than one count but fewer than ten. The chain recombines TRBV5-1 with TRBJ2-1, with 13 positions matching TRBD2. Trimming at V came to 2 bases and at J to 2 bases, leaving 4 bases not matched to a gene. Per germline, CDR1 SGHRS and CDR2 YFSETQ. The CDR3 runs 17 residues. In DNA form, the CDR3 reads TGCGCCAGCAGCTTCGCTACTAGCGGGAGGGCCTACAATGAGCAGTTCTTC. It specifies CASSFATSGRAYNEQFF.

Many counts were recorded for this clonotype. The gene calls are TRBV11-1 and TRBJ2-3; maybe TRBD2 (5 bases). Germline CDR1 is SGHAT and CDR2 is FQDESV (reference sequence). V lost 2 bases and J 7 bases, leaving 7 bases between the germline ends. This CDR3 spans 12 amino acids. Here the CDR3 reads CASSLSGNTQYF. The CDR3 DNA is TGTGCCAGCAGCTTATCCGGGAATACGCAGTATTTT.

This clonotype was seen ten or more times. In DNA form, the CDR3 reads TGTGCCAGCAGCGCCGGCGGAGACTATGGCTACACCTTC. This codes for CASSAGGDYGYTF. This sequence joins TRBV9 and TRBJ1-2, with D uncertain. Germline values: CDR1 SGDLS, CDR2 YYNGEE. The length of the CDR3 is 13 residues. With 3 bases removed from V and 3 bases from J, the gap between germline ends came to 9 bases. Drawing the rest from reference TRBV9 and TRBJ1-2, the complete variable domain is DSGVTQTPKHLITATGQRVTLRCSPRSGDLSVYWYQQSLDQGLQFLIQYYNGEERAKGNILERFSAQQFPDLHSELNLSSLELGDSALYFCASSAGGDYGYTFGSGTRLTVV.

Ten or more counts support this clonotype. The CDR3 protein is CASSFAGGAQFF. Here the CDR3 DNA reads TGTGCCAGCAGCTTTGCGGGAGGCGCGCAGTTCTTC. The chain combines TRBV7-2 with TRBJ2-1, with TRBD2 identical over 8 bases. Unmatched junction bases numbered 4, after V lost 3 bases and J lost 12 bases. Germline V gene sequence: CDR1 SGHTA, CDR2 FQGNSA. The CDR3 runs to 12 residues.

The chain joins TRBV7-9 to TRBJ2-1; possibly TRBD1 or TRBD2 for D (6 bases each). CDR1 SEHNR and CDR2 FQNEAQ come from the germline V gene (reference sequence). Deletions cut 5 bases from V and 8 bases from J, with 16 bases between. CDR3 length: 14 amino acids. The CDR3 region is CASSHKRGEHEQFF. The CDR3 region has the DNA TGTGCCAGCAGCCACAAGAGGGGGGAACATGAGCAGTTCTTC.

CDR3 sequence: CASSKRTSGRARSYEQYF. The CDR3 DNA is TGTGCCAGCAGCAAAAGGACTAGCGGGAGGGCGAGGTCCTACGAGCAGTACTTC. V usage is TRBV7-8 and J usage is TRBJ2-7; TRBD2 matches 15 bases. This CDR3 is built from 18 residues. CDR1 and CDR2 (germline): SGHVS, FQNEAQ. Trimming removed 5 bases from V and 1 base from J; junction bases left unmatched: 9.

CDR3 sequence reads: CASSHYRGREIAGYTF. The CDR3 DNA sequence: TGCGCCAGCAGCCACTACAGGGGGCGCGAGATTGCGGGCTACACCTTC. This sequence joins TRBV4-1 and TRBJ1-2, with 9 bases that match TRBD1. The V and J ends lost 3 bases and 8 bases, in that order; junction bases with no gene match: 13. This CDR3 has 16 residues. Germline CDR1 and CDR2: MGHRA and YSYEKL.

This clonotype was seen repeatedly, ten times or more. The V call is TRBV10-3, the J call TRBJ2-3, with D possibly matching TRBD2 (6 bases). V lost 2 bases, J lost 4 bases, and 13 bases lay in between. The CDR3 length is 15 residues. Germline values: CDR1 ENHRY, CDR2 SYGVKD. The CDR3 loop is CAISEEGGRADTQYF. CDR3 coding DNA: TGTGCCATCAGTGAGGAGGGAGGACGGGCAGATACGCAGTATTTT.

The chain employs TRBV4-3 and TRBJ1-5, with D maybe TRBD1 (6 bases). The V and J ends lost 0 bases and 9 bases respectively, with 15 bases between them. The CDR3 is 15 residues long. Germline V gene lookup returns CDR1 LGHNA and CDR2 YSLEER. This CDR3 reads CASSQDSGGRMPQHF. The DNA for the CDR3 is TGCGCCAGCAGCCAAGATTCCGGGGGCCGGATGCCCCAGCATTTT.

This clonotype was found a few times. In DNA, the CDR3 is TGTGCCAGCAGCTTAGGAGTGGGACAGATGAACACTGAAGCTTTCTTT. Amino acids: CASSLGVGQMNTEAFF. The chain is built from TRBV11-3 and TRBJ1-1; 7 positions agree with TRBD1. The CDR3 totals 16 residues. From germline, CDR1 is SGHNT and CDR2 YENEEA. J lost 0 bases, V lost 1 base, and 5 bases had no gene match.

This clonotype was counted only a few times. J is TRBJ2-7 and V is TRBV27, with a possible D match to TRBD1 (5 bases). V dropped 6 bases and J dropped 3 bases, with 15 bases sitting between them. The CDR3 spans 14 residues. Germline V gene lookup returns CDR1 MNHEY and CDR2 SMNVEV (reference sequence). The CDR3 reads CASSLQGAGYEQYF. DNA for the CDR3: TGTGCCAGCAGCTTACAAGGGGCAGGCTACGAGCAGTACTTC.

There are many counts of this clonotype. The rearrangement links TRBV5-1 to TRBJ2-1; no clear D. CDR1 SGHRS and CDR2 YFSETQ come from the germline V gene. CDR3 length: 13 residues. V lost 5 bases and J 5 bases, leaving 11 bases between the germline ends. CDR3 nucleotides: TGCGCCAGCAGTGGCAACTCTAACAATGAGCAGTTCTTC. Its translation: CASSGNSNNEQFF. The variable domain in full, completed from reference TRBV5-1 and TRBJ2-1, reads KAGVTQTPRYLIKTRGQQVTLSCSPISGHRSVSWYQQTPGQGLQFLFEYFSETQRNKGNFPGRFSGRQFSNSRSEMNVSTLELGDSALYLCASSGNSNNEQFFGPGTRLTVL.

This clonotype has a count of ten or more. The chain recombines TRBV2 with TRBJ2-7, with 10 bases matching TRBD2. Germline assignment: CDR1 SNHLY and CDR2 FYNNEI. The length of the CDR3 is 18 residues. The ends lost 2 bases at V and 3 bases at J; junction bases unmatched: 13. The CDR3 loop reads CASSEWGGLADHRYEQYF. CDR3 coding DNA: TGTGCCAGCAGTGAATGGGGTGGACTAGCGGACCATCGCTACGAGCAGTACTTC.

This clonotype was counted a few times. This chain links TRBV20-1 with TRBJ1-4; no reliable D call. The V gene lost 5 bases and the J gene lost 0 bases, with 10 bases spanning the gap. The length of the CDR3 is 14 residues. In germline, CDR1 is DFQATT, CDR2 SNEGSKA (reference sequence). CDR3: CSAQNIATNEKLFF. The DNA of the CDR3 is TGCAGTGCTCAAAACATTGCAACTAATGAAAAACTGTTTTTT.

This clonotype was seen more than once but under ten times. V is TRBV20-1 and J is TRBJ2-7; the D gene is possibly TRBD2 (5 bases). The CDR3 spans 14 residues. V was shortened by 4 bases and J by 3 bases, with 16 bases between the two germline ends. Germline V gene data show CDR1 as DFQATT and CDR2 as SNEGSKA (reference sequence). The chain's CDR3 is CSAKPKGRDYEQYF. The CDR3 region has the DNA TGCAGTGCTAAGCCCAAAGGACGGGACTACGAGCAGTACTTC.

This clonotype was picked up many times. The V gene is TRBV12-3 or TRBV12-4, the J gene TRBJ2-5; 8 bases are a match to TRBD1. V was pared by 4 bases and J by 4 bases, with 8 bases of the junction left unmatched. This CDR3 is built from 15 residues. CDR3 amino acids: CASSSWTGQGETQYF. The CDR3 DNA reads as TGTGCCAGCAGTTCTTGGACAGGGCAGGGAGAGACCCAGTACTTC.

Note on this clonotype: Since a much larger clone is just one base distant, this may be a read error. The chain uses TRBV28 and TRBJ1-4; the D gene is possibly TRBD1 (5 bases). Germline CDR1 is MDHEN and CDR2 is SYDVKM. The CDR3 consists of 17 residues. In nucleotides, the CDR3 is TGTGCCAGCGGTTTTATGGGACTTACTCGTCGTGGTGAAAAACTGTTTTTT. The encoded protein is CASGFMGLTRRGEKLFF.

The chain links TRBV3-1 to TRBJ2-7; 7 nucleotides align to TRBD1. CDR1 LGHDT and CDR2 YNNKEL come from the germline V gene (reference sequence). The CDR3 is made up of 14 amino acids. Losses at the gene ends were 1 base for V and 2 bases for J; bases not matched to a gene: 2. As DNA, the CDR3 is TGTGCCAGCAGCCAAGTCCAGGGGGCCTACGAGCAGTACTTC. Its protein product is CASSQVQGAYEQYF.

This clonotype was picked up many times. The chain is built from TRBV28 and TRBJ2-7, with 8 nucleotides matching TRBD2. Germline V CDR1 and CDR2: MDHEN, SYDVKM. With 3 bases clipped from V and 3 bases from J, the junction kept 19 bases outside the gene matches. This CDR3 has 19 amino acids. CDR3 nucleotide sequence: TGTGCCAGCAGTTTGGTCGTGGACCAGCCCAGCGGGAGACTCTACGAGCAGTACTTC. Protein sequence: CASSLVVDQPSGRLYEQYF.

CDR3 DNA sequence: TGTGCCAGCACCCTTAGGACTGGCGCCTCTACCTACAATGAGCAGTTCTTC. Translating gives CASTLRTGASTYNEQFF. The genes are TRBV2 and TRBJ2-1, with D possibly being TRBD2 (5 bases). Deletions cut 7 bases from V and 2 bases from J, with 21 bases between. CDR3 size: 17 residues. Germline loops: CDR1 SNHLY, CDR2 FYNNEI.

The V gene is TRBV6-5, the J gene TRBJ2-7; either TRBD1 or TRBD2 may fit D (6 bases each). The CDR3 consists of 16 residues. Trimming took off 2 bases at V and 0 bases at J, with 14 bases between the two ends. The germline CDR1 and CDR2 sequences are MNHEY and SVGAGI. The CDR3 is CASSYDSGAHSYEQYF. The CDR3 DNA reads TGTGCCAGCAGTTACGATTCGGGGGCCCACTCCTACGAGCAGTACTTC.

The rearrangement joins TRBV6-1 to TRBJ2-3; the match to TRBD2 covers 12 bases. Germline CDR1 and CDR2: MNHNS and SASEGT. The CDR3 length is 16 residues. Losses at the gene ends were 6 bases for V and 0 bases for J; bases not matched to a gene: 4. The DNA for the CDR3 is TGTGCCAGCAGGACCGGGACTAGCGGGAGCACAGATACGCAGTATTTT. Residues: CASRTGTSGSTDTQYF.

This rearrangement joins TRBV28 to TRBJ2-1; possible D gene TRBD1, 5 bases. CDR1 and CDR2 (germline): MDHEN, SYDVKM. The CDR3 covers 14 residues. Trimming removed 5 bases from V and 6 bases from J, with 14 bases in between. In DNA form, the CDR3 reads TGTGCCAGCAGTCGACAACAGGTAACCAATGAGCAGTTCTTC. Amino acids: CASSRQQVTNEQFF.